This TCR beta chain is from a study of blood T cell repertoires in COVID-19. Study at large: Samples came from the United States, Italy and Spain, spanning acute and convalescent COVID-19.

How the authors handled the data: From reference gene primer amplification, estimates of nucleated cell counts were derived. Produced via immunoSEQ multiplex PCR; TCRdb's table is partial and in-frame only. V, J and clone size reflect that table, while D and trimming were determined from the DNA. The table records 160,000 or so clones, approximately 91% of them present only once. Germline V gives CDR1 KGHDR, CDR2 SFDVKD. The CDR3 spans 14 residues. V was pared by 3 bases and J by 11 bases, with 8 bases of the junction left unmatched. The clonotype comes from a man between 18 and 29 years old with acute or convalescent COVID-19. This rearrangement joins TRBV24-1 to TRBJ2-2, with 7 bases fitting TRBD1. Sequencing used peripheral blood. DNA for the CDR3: TGTGCCACCAGTGATCCCCCCGGACAGGCTGAGCTGTTTTTT. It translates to CATSDPPGQAELFF.